This note documents a single T cell receptor beta chain sequence. The V segment lost 3 bases and the J segment 5 bases; nucleotides outside the gene matches: 10. This CDR3 region has 15 residues. Germline values: CDR1 SGDLS, CDR2 YYNGEE. These data are taken from a study of cytomegalovirus exposure and HLA in healthy donors. Despite likely unrecorded immune exposures, the donors were nominally healthy at the time of sampling. A multiplex PCR was run with 60 Vbeta primers and 13 Jbeta primers. The repertoire was sequenced with immunoSEQ multiplex PCR; TCRdb's copy has only in-frame clones and lacks some. The sample comprises approximately 160,000 clones, 70% to 85% of which are singletons, and 1.5% to 2% rests with the top ten.

The rearrangement uses TRBV9 and TRBJ1-2; the match to TRBD1 covers 7 bases. The sequenced material came from PBMCs. The receptor was derived from a woman aged 25 to 39 in good health and CMV-seronegative. The DNA of the CDR3 is TGTGCCAGCAGCGCCTTTGATAGGACAGGTTATGGCTACACCTTC. It is translated as CASSAFDRTGYGYTF.